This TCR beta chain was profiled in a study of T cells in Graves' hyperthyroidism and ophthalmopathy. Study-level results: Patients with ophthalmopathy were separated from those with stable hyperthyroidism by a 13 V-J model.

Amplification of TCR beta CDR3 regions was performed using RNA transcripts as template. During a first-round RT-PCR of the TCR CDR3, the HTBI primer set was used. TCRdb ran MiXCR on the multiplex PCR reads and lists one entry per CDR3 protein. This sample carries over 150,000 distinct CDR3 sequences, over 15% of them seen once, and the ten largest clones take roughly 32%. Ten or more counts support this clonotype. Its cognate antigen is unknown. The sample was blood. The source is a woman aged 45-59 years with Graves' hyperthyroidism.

The CDR3 protein is CASSPRQGAYTGELFF. DNA of the CDR3: TGTGCCAGCAGCCCAAGACAGGGGGCTTACACCGGGGAGCTGTTTTTT. This chain uses TRBV11-2 with TRBJ2-2, with 10 bases lining up with TRBD1. Trimming cost V 5 bases and J 3 bases; bases outside gene matches: 6. The germline V gene encodes CDR1 SGHAT and CDR2 FQNNGV. This CDR3 has 16 amino acids.